The rows below give T cell receptor beta chains drawn from one sample of a study of identical twins. TCRdb reanalysed the 5' RACE reads using MiXCR and keeps one entry per CDR3 protein. The data contain approximately 490,000 distinct CDR3 sequences, approximately 20% of them seen just once; the ten biggest clones take up around 0.5%. These records were also assigned to another study, of yellow fever vaccine responses in identical twins.

Sequences were obtained from CD4+ T cells sorted from blood. All receptors come from a woman between 18 and 29 years old in good health. Each CDR3 is given with its conserved first and last residue. A D gene is named only where the DNA matches it firmly. Size is stated for part of the rows, as once, few or many counts, or as a class when the clone is expanded.

j_gene: TRBJ2-2; abundance: few; v_gene: TRBV5-1; d_gene: TRBD2; CDR3aa: CASSLPTSVNTGELFF; CDR3nt: TGCGCCAGCAGCTTGCCCACTAGCGTGAACACCGGGGAGCTGTTTTTT
j_gene: TRBJ2-7; abundance: NA; v_gene: TRBV20-1; d_gene: NA; CDR3aa: CSGSPGPSYEQYF; CDR3nt: TGCAGTGGCTCACCGGGGCCCTCCTACGAGCAGTACTTC
j_gene: TRBJ2-7; abundance: few; v_gene: TRBV12-3/TRBV12-4; d_gene: TRBD1; CDR3aa: CASRATGVISYEQYF; CDR3nt: TGTGCCAGCAGGGCGACAGGGGTAATCTCGTACGAGCAGTACTTC
j_gene: TRBJ2-2; abundance: NA; v_gene: TRBV5-1; d_gene: TRBD2; CDR3aa: CASSLGTSWRPATGELFF; CDR3nt: TGCGCCAGCAGCTTAGGGACTAGCTGGAGGCCGGCCACCGGGGAGCTGTTTTTT
j_gene: TRBJ2-7; abundance: few; v_gene: TRBV7-9; d_gene: NA; CDR3aa: CASSLAEGFYEQYF; CDR3nt: TGTGCCAGCAGCTTAGCTGAGGGGTTCTACGAGCAGTACTTC
j_gene: TRBJ2-7; abundance: NA; v_gene: TRBV11-2; d_gene: TRBD1; CDR3aa: CASRSPGQGNYEQYF; CDR3nt: TGTGCCAGCAGGAGCCCGGGACAGGGGAACTACGAGCAGTACTTC
j_gene: TRBJ2-1; abundance: few; v_gene: TRBV20-1; d_gene: NA; CDR3aa: CSAIRWSEQFF; CDR3nt: TGCAGTGCTATAAGATGGAGTGAGCAGTTCTTC
j_gene: TRBJ2-5; abundance: NA; v_gene: TRBV19; d_gene: NA; CDR3aa: CASSTAGSLVETQYF; CDR3nt: TGTGCCAGTAGTACGGCCGGGAGTTTGGTAGAGACCCAGTACTTC
j_gene: TRBJ2-1; abundance: few; v_gene: TRBV5-1; d_gene: NA; CDR3aa: CASSLEGQNHNEQFF; CDR3nt: TGCGCCAGCAGCTTGGAAGGACAGAACCACAATGAGCAGTTCTTC
j_gene: TRBJ2-2; abundance: NA; v_gene: TRBV6-1; d_gene: TRBD2; CDR3aa: CASTQAGGATGELFF; CDR3nt: TGTGCCAGCACCCAAGCGGGGGGCGCGACCGGGGAGCTGTTTTTT
j_gene: TRBJ2-3; abundance: NA; v_gene: TRBV15; d_gene: NA; CDR3aa: CATSRGLATDTQYF; CDR3nt: TGTGCCACCAGCAGAGGGCTAGCCACAGATACGCAGTATTTT
j_gene: TRBJ2-5; abundance: few; v_gene: TRBV3-1; d_gene: TRBD2; CDR3aa: CASSQDRRLAGDGTQYF; CDR3nt: TGTGCCAGCAGCCAAGATCGGCGACTAGCGGGAGACGGGACCCAGTACTTC
j_gene: TRBJ2-1; abundance: few; v_gene: TRBV24-1; d_gene: NA; CDR3aa: CATSDFGTKSSYNEQFF; CDR3nt: TGTGCCACCAGTGATTTCGGGACGAAAAGCTCCTACAATGAGCAGTTCTTC
j_gene: TRBJ2-1; abundance: once; v_gene: TRBV28; d_gene: TRBD1; CDR3aa: CASSSLTGLYNEQFF; CDR3nt: TGTGCCAGCAGTTCCTTGACAGGGCTCTACAATGAGCAGTTCTTC
j_gene: TRBJ1-2; abundance: NA; v_gene: TRBV6-1; d_gene: NA; CDR3aa: CASSQGFVYGYTF; CDR3nt: TGTGCCAGCAGCCAGGGGTTCGTTTATGGCTACACCTTC
j_gene: TRBJ2-3; abundance: few; v_gene: TRBV29-1; d_gene: TRBD2; CDR3aa: CSVGREGGTDTQYF; CDR3nt: TGCAGCGTTGGACGGGAGGGGGGCACAGATACGCAGTATTTT
j_gene: TRBJ2-3; abundance: many; v_gene: TRBV28; d_gene: TRBD2; CDR3aa: CASSTSGGRGDTQYF; CDR3nt: TGTGCCAGCAGTACCAGCGGGGGGAGGGGAGATACGCAGTATTTT
j_gene: TRBJ1-6; abundance: NA; v_gene: TRBV20-1; d_gene: NA; CDR3aa: CSARPGGYYNSPLHF; CDR3nt: TGCAGTGCTAGACCGGGGGGGTATTATAATTCACCCCTCCACTTT
j_gene: TRBJ1-1; abundance: few; v_gene: TRBV20-1; d_gene: TRBD1; CDR3aa: CSALTGGTEAFF; CDR3nt: TGCAGTGCCCTGACAGGGGGCACTGAAGCTTTCTTT
j_gene: TRBJ2-2; abundance: few; v_gene: TRBV5-6; d_gene: NA; CDR3aa: CASSPGSITGELFF; CDR3nt: TGTGCCAGCAGCCCCGGTTCGATTACCGGGGAGCTGTTTTTT
j_gene: TRBJ2-3; abundance: NA; v_gene: TRBV29-1; d_gene: NA; CDR3aa: CSLIPPGSTGTDTQYF; CDR3nt: TGCAGCCTGATCCCCCCCGGGAGTACTGGCACAGATACGCAGTATTTT
j_gene: TRBJ2-1; abundance: few; v_gene: TRBV20-1; d_gene: NA; CDR3aa: CSARAKPGTSSYNEQFF; CDR3nt: TGCAGTGCTAGAGCCAAACCCGGGACAAGTTCCTACAATGAGCAGTTCTTC
j_gene: TRBJ2-3; abundance: few; v_gene: TRBV12-3/TRBV12-4; d_gene: NA; CDR3aa: CASSLALTSGRDTQYF; CDR3nt: TGTGCCAGCAGTTTAGCGCTCACATCGGGTCGGGATACGCAGTATTTT
j_gene: TRBJ2-1; abundance: NA; v_gene: TRBV2; d_gene: NA; CDR3aa: CASSDAGLGGDEQFF; CDR3nt: TGTGCCAGCAGTGATGCGGGACTAGGGGGCGATGAGCAGTTCTTC
j_gene: TRBJ2-3; abundance: few; v_gene: TRBV29-1; d_gene: NA; CDR3aa: CSVEVRRDTQYF; CDR3nt: TGCAGCGTTGAAGTGCGGCGAGATACGCAGTATTTT
j_gene: TRBJ2-1; abundance: few; v_gene: TRBV12-3/TRBV12-4; d_gene: TRBD2; CDR3aa: CASSSRGSGGAHEQFF; CDR3nt: TGTGCCAGCAGTTCTCGTGGTAGCGGGGGGGCCCATGAGCAGTTCTTC
j_gene: TRBJ2-1; abundance: NA; v_gene: TRBV12-3/TRBV12-4; d_gene: NA; CDR3aa: CASRSLQYNEQFF; CDR3nt: TGTGCCAGCAGATCTTTACAGTACAATGAGCAGTTCTTC
j_gene: TRBJ2-7; abundance: NA; v_gene: TRBV7-2; d_gene: TRBD1; CDR3aa: CASSYRTGASSYEQYF; CDR3nt: TGTGCCAGCAGCTACCGGACAGGAGCCAGCTCCTACGAGCAGTACTTC
j_gene: TRBJ2-5; abundance: few; v_gene: TRBV20-1; d_gene: NA; CDR3aa: CSARVSGETQYF; CDR3nt: TGCAGTGCTAGAGTTTCCGGGGAGACCCAGTACTTC
j_gene: TRBJ1-2; abundance: NA; v_gene: TRBV20-1; d_gene: NA; CDR3aa: CSASTPLSGIHGYTF; CDR3nt: TGCAGTGCTAGTACCCCCCTTTCTGGGATCCATGGCTACACCTTC
j_gene: TRBJ1-4; abundance: few; v_gene: TRBV6-1; d_gene: NA; CDR3aa: CASSQEGQNEKLFF; CDR3nt: TGTGCCAGCAGCCAGGAGGGCCAAAATGAAAAACTGTTTTTT
j_gene: TRBJ2-1; abundance: NA; v_gene: TRBV7-9; d_gene: TRBD2; CDR3aa: CASTLAGSNEQFF; CDR3nt: TGTGCCAGCACCCTAGCGGGTTCCAATGAGCAGTTCTTC
j_gene: TRBJ2-2; abundance: NA; v_gene: TRBV2; d_gene: NA; CDR3aa: CASTAGRSNTGELFF; CDR3nt: TGTGCCAGCACGGCCGGACGCAGTAACACCGGGGAGCTGTTTTTT
j_gene: TRBJ1-1; abundance: few; v_gene: TRBV2; d_gene: NA; CDR3aa: CASSEVLGGNTEAFF; CDR3nt: TGTGCCAGCAGTGAAGTTCTGGGGGGGAACACTGAAGCTTTCTTT
j_gene: TRBJ2-5; abundance: few; v_gene: TRBV6-2/TRBV6-3; d_gene: TRBD2; CDR3aa: CASSFDGLAGDTQYF; CDR3nt: TGTGCCAGCAGTTTCGATGGACTAGCGGGGGACACCCAGTACTTC
j_gene: TRBJ2-1; abundance: NA; v_gene: TRBV7-2; d_gene: NA; CDR3aa: CASSLGAGEQFF; CDR3nt: TGTGCCAGCAGCTTAGGGGCCGGTGAGCAGTTCTTC
j_gene: TRBJ1-4; abundance: NA; v_gene: TRBV11-2; d_gene: NA; CDR3aa: CASSDNEKLFF; CDR3nt: TGTGCCAGCAGCGATAATGAAAAACTGTTTTTT
j_gene: TRBJ1-6; abundance: few; v_gene: TRBV10-3; d_gene: TRBD1; CDR3aa: CAISNHNTGQDSPLHF; CDR3nt: TGTGCCATCAGTAACCATAATACAGGACAGGATTCACCCCTCCACTTT
j_gene: TRBJ1-5; abundance: NA; v_gene: TRBV20-1; d_gene: NA; CDR3aa: CSAREGGQPQHF; CDR3nt: TGCAGTGCTAGAGAGGGGGGACAGCCCCAGCATTTT
j_gene: TRBJ2-1; abundance: NA; v_gene: TRBV11-2; d_gene: NA; CDR3aa: CASSSGGTLGNEQFF; CDR3nt: TGTGCCAGCAGCTCAGGTGGCACGCTCGGCAATGAGCAGTTCTTC
j_gene: TRBJ2-7; abundance: NA; v_gene: TRBV28; d_gene: NA; CDR3aa: CASSQKAGTTSYEQYF; CDR3nt: TGTGCCAGCAGCCAGAAAGCGGGCACTACTTCCTACGAGCAGTACTTC
j_gene: TRBJ1-5; abundance: few; v_gene: TRBV12-3/TRBV12-4; d_gene: NA; CDR3aa: CASSWTQGSGQPQHF; CDR3nt: TGTGCCAGCAGTTGGACACAGGGATCTGGTCAGCCCCAGCATTTT
j_gene: TRBJ1-6; abundance: NA; v_gene: TRBV20-1; d_gene: NA; CDR3aa: CSARDHQEGWDSPLHF; CDR3nt: TGCAGTGCTAGAGATCATCAAGAGGGTTGGGATTCACCCCTCCACTTT
j_gene: TRBJ2-3; abundance: NA; v_gene: TRBV29-1; d_gene: TRBD2; CDR3aa: CSVERLAGVGDTQYF; CDR3nt: TGCAGCGTTGAACGCCTAGCGGGGGTGGGAGATACGCAGTATTTT
j_gene: TRBJ2-5; abundance: few; v_gene: TRBV20-1; d_gene: NA; CDR3aa: CSASVRGGGETQYF; CDR3nt: TGCAGTGCTAGCGTCAGGGGAGGTGGGGAGACCCAGTACTTC
j_gene: TRBJ2-2; abundance: NA; v_gene: TRBV11-1; d_gene: TRBD2; CDR3aa: CASSPPRGSGRNTGELFF; CDR3nt: TGTGCCAGCAGCCCCCCAAGGGGGAGCGGGAGAAACACCGGGGAGCTGTTTTTT
j_gene: TRBJ1-2; abundance: NA; v_gene: TRBV28; d_gene: NA; CDR3aa: CASSPDLRGYGYTF; CDR3nt: TGTGCCAGCAGCCCCGATTTGAGGGGCTATGGCTACACCTTC
j_gene: TRBJ2-1; abundance: few; v_gene: TRBV7-9; d_gene: TRBD1; CDR3aa: CASSFRGQGAFEQFF; CDR3nt: TGTGCCAGCAGCTTTCGTGGGCAGGGGGCGTTTGAGCAGTTCTTC
j_gene: TRBJ1-2; abundance: few; v_gene: TRBV18; d_gene: TRBD1; CDR3aa: CASSPERGTGLDGYTF; CDR3nt: TGTGCCAGCTCACCAGAACGCGGGACAGGGCTCGATGGCTACACCTTC
j_gene: TRBJ2-1; abundance: many; v_gene: TRBV12-3/TRBV12-4; d_gene: NA; CDR3aa: CASSITGSYNEQFF; CDR3nt: TGTGCCAGCAGTATCACGGGCTCCTACAATGAGCAGTTCTTC
j_gene: TRBJ1-1; abundance: many; v_gene: TRBV10-3; d_gene: NA; CDR3aa: CAIRGMNTEAFF; CDR3nt: TGTGCCATCCGGGGGATGAACACTGAAGCTTTCTTT
j_gene: TRBJ1-2; abundance: NA; v_gene: TRBV6-2/TRBV6-3; d_gene: TRBD1; CDR3aa: CASTMAAGQGGAYGYTF; CDR3nt: TGTGCCAGCACTATGGCGGCGGGGCAAGGGGGCGCGTATGGCTACACCTTC
j_gene: TRBJ2-3; abundance: once; v_gene: TRBV5-1; d_gene: TRBD2; CDR3aa: CASSLAGGLAGGSAGTDTQYF; CDR3nt: TGCGCCAGCAGCTTGGCAGGGGGACTAGCGGGAGGTAGTGCCGGCACAGATACGCAGTATTTT
j_gene: TRBJ2-7; abundance: NA; v_gene: TRBV4-1; d_gene: NA; CDR3aa: CASSQDGVRGTYEQYF; CDR3nt: TGCGCCAGCAGCCAAGATGGGGTACGGGGTACCTACGAGCAGTACTTC
j_gene: TRBJ2-3; abundance: NA; v_gene: TRBV4-1; d_gene: TRBD2; CDR3aa: CASSQAAGGRSTDTQYF; CDR3nt: TGCGCCAGCAGCCAAGCCGCGGGAGGGCGTAGCACAGATACGCAGTATTTT
j_gene: TRBJ1-2; abundance: few; v_gene: TRBV6-2/TRBV6-3; d_gene: TRBD1; CDR3aa: CASSYEDRGLVYGYTF; CDR3nt: TGTGCCAGCAGTTACGAGGACAGGGGGTTAGTGTATGGCTACACCTTC
j_gene: TRBJ2-7; abundance: NA; v_gene: TRBV5-1; d_gene: NA; CDR3aa: CASSSQGGEQYF; CDR3nt: TGCGCCAGCAGCTCCCAGGGTGGCGAGCAGTACTTC
j_gene: TRBJ2-1; abundance: NA; v_gene: TRBV5-1; d_gene: TRBD2; CDR3aa: CASSFSPAGTSVGEQFF; CDR3nt: TGCGCCAGCAGCTTTTCACCTGCCGGGACTAGCGTGGGTGAGCAGTTCTTC